The 22 T cell receptor beta chains below come from one sample, sequenced in a study of cytomegalovirus exposure and HLA in healthy donors. PCR involved 60 Vbeta and 13 Jbeta primers. Profiling relied on immunoSEQ multiplex PCR, and the TCRdb table lists in-frame clones only, not all of them. The table includes around 200,000 clones, around four fifths detected once. Material: PBMCs. The origin of the receptors is a woman aged 45-59 years in good health and CMV-seropositive.

The V gene is TRBV19, the J gene TRBJ2-6; the D gene is possibly TRBD2 (7 bases). Per the germline V gene, CDR1 is LNHDA and CDR2 is SQIVND (reference sequence). The CDR3 totals 17 residues. Trimming took off 7 bases at V and 4 bases at J, with 20 bases between the two ends. The CDR3 here is CASTNSLGGRGANVLTF. The CDR3 DNA reads TGTGCCAGTACCAACTCCCTGGGGGGGCGCGGGGCCAACGTCCTGACTTTC.

J is TRBJ1-4 and V is TRBV14; D remains unclear. Trimming shortened V by 0 bases and J by 4 bases, and 15 bases separated the two germline ends. Germline V gene sequence: CDR1 SGHDN, CDR2 FVKESK. The CDR3 sequence is 17 residues long. CDR3 DNA sequence: TGTGCCAGCAGCCAAGAGCGGGTCCAGGAGGTTAATGAAAAACTGTTTTTT. Its translation: CASSQERVQEVNEKLFF.

CDR3 protein: CASSWTVGQPQHF. The DNA for the CDR3 is TGTGCCAGCAGTTGGACAGTAGGGCAGCCCCAGCATTTT. J is TRBJ1-5 and V is TRBV27, with D maybe TRBD1 (6 bases). The CDR3 loop spans 13 amino acids. Germline V gene data show CDR1 as MNHEY and CDR2 as SMNVEV (reference sequence). The V end was cut by 4 bases, the J end by 7 bases, with 11 bases between.

This chain connects TRBV5-4 to TRBJ1-2, with 7 bases identical to TRBD1. The germline CDR1 and CDR2 sequences are SGHNT and YYREEE (reference sequence). This CDR3 comprises 14 residues. V lost 0 bases to trimming and J lost 6 bases; unmatched junction nucleotides: 5. CDR3 loop: CASSLGGGADGYTF. The DNA of the CDR3 is TGTGCCAGCAGCTTGGGAGGGGGCGCCGATGGCTACACCTTC.

This clone was seen a few times. This chain joins TRBV6-5 and TRBJ2-1; D might be TRBD1 (7 bases). With 6 bases removed from V and 5 bases from J, the gap between germline ends came to 17 bases. CDR1 is MNHEY, CDR2 SVGAGI, per germline. CDR3 size: 15 residues. The CDR3 here is CASRTESGGNNEQFF. As DNA, the CDR3 is TGTGCCAGCAGGACGGAGTCAGGGGGGAACAATGAGCAGTTCTTC.

Here the CDR3 reads CASSDDRAITEKLFF. CDR3 in DNA: TGTGCCAGCAGTGACGACAGGGCTATTACCGAAAAACTGTTTTTT. This rearrangement joins TRBV25-1 to TRBJ1-4, with 7 bases matching TRBD1. V was clipped by 3 bases and J by 8 bases; unmatched bases: 9. Germline V gives CDR1 MGHDK, CDR2 SYGVNS. CDR3 length: 15 residues.

The chain carries TRBV14 and TRBJ2-2; 10 nucleotides line up with TRBD1. The CDR3 totals 14 residues. V was clipped by 4 bases and J by 4 bases; unmatched bases: 0. CDR1 and CDR2 from the germline V gene are SGHDN and FVKESK. CDR3 region: CASSRQGATGELFF. The CDR3 DNA reads TGTGCCAGCAGCCGACAGGGGGCCACCGGGGAGCTGTTTTTT.

This chain links TRBV5-5 with TRBJ2-7; TRBD2 matches at 9 bases. Looked up from germline, CDR1 is SGHKS and CDR2 is YYEKEE (reference sequence). V lost 1 base, J lost 3 bases, and 8 bases stayed unmatched. There are 16 residues in the CDR3. DNA of the CDR3: TGTGCCAGCAGCTTGAGGGCGGGGGGGCCCCTCTACGAGCAGTACTTC. This sequence encodes CASSLRAGGPLYEQYF.

This clone was observed once. CDR3: CASSIDGRNTIYF. The CDR3 DNA is TGTGCCAGTAGTATAGATGGGAGGAACACCATATATTTT. The V gene is TRBV19, the J gene TRBJ1-3; D uncertain. This CDR3 is 13 amino acids long. The germline V and J ends were trimmed by 0 bases and 7 bases, with 7 bases remaining between them. The germline V gene has CDR1 LNHDA and CDR2 SQIVND (reference sequence).

Details on this clone: The sample has other DNA sequences that encode this CDR3 too. The rearrangement uses TRBV28 and TRBJ1-2; D perhaps matches TRBD1 (5 bases). The length of the CDR3 is 12 residues. V shed 6 bases and J shed 4 bases, with 9 bases lying between them. Germline V gene sequence: CDR1 MDHEN, CDR2 SYDVKM. CDR3 DNA: TGTGCCAGCAGCCTGGGGGGCTATGGCTACACCTTC. The encoded protein is CASSLGGYGYTF.

This rearrangement joins TRBV10-3 to TRBJ1-5; TRBD1 might be the D (6 bases). The CDR3 is 16 amino acids. The V gene lost 6 bases and the J gene lost 7 bases, with 22 bases spanning the gap. Germline-derived CDR1 and CDR2 are ENHRY and SYGVKD. In DNA, the CDR3 is TGTGCCATCAGGTCCGGAGGTGGGGGCGCAGGACAGCCCCAGCATTTT. It codes for CAIRSGGGGAGQPQHF.

V usage is TRBV6-5 and J usage is TRBJ2-5; TRBD1 matches at 8 bases. There are 13 residues in the CDR3. V was clipped by 6 bases and J by 4 bases; unmatched bases: 4. Germline V gives CDR1 MNHEY, CDR2 SVGAGI. This CDR3 is CASRTTGAETQYF. Written as DNA, the CDR3 is TGTGCCAGCAGAACGACAGGGGCAGAGACCCAGTACTTC.

This clone was counted only a few times. CDR3 protein: CASSEGAGAEQFF. The DNA for the CDR3 is TGTGCCAGCAGTGAAGGTGCAGGGGCCGAGCAGTTCTTC. The rearrangement links TRBV6-1 to TRBJ2-1; TRBD1 might be the D (6 bases). Germline-derived CDR1 and CDR2 are MNHNS and SASEGT. Deletions cut 1 base from V and 10 bases from J, with 11 bases between. This CDR3 comprises 13 residues.

This chain joins TRBV19 and TRBJ1-2; TRBD1 is a possible D gene (5 bases). Germline CDR1 and CDR2: LNHDA and SQIVND (reference sequence). The CDR3 has 14 residues. Trimming removed 4 bases from V and 2 bases from J, with 11 bases in between. The CDR3 DNA reads as TGTGCCAGTAGTAGGGCAGGGCTAAACTATGGCTACACCTTC. It translates to CASSRAGLNYGYTF. Full variable domain (rest looked up from reference TRBV19 and TRBJ1-2): DGGITQSPKYLFRKEGQNVTLSCEQNLNHDAMYWYRQDPGQGLRLIYYSQIVNDFQKGDIAEGYSVSREKKESFPLTVTSAQKNPTAFYLCASSRAGLNYGYTFGSGTRLTVV.

The rearrangement uses TRBV10-3 and TRBJ2-1; TRBD2 aligns across 8 bases. Germline V CDR1 and CDR2: ENHRY, SYGVKD. The CDR3 is 15 amino acids. The V and J ends lost 5 bases and 4 bases, in that order; junction bases with no gene match: 7. The CDR3, as DNA: TGTGCCATCAGTCACGGGGGGGCGACATACAATGAGCAGTTCTTC. This translates into CAISHGGATYNEQFF.

The chain uses TRBV5-1 and TRBJ2-7, with TRBD1 as a possible D gene (6 bases). CDR3 length equals 16 residues. Germline lookup yields CDR1 SGHRS and CDR2 YFSETQ. V shed 8 bases and J shed 0 bases, with 21 bases lying between them. CDR3 sequence reads: CASKTNPGTNSYEQYF. DNA for the CDR3: TGCGCCAGTAAAACCAACCCGGGGACAAACTCCTACGAGCAGTACTTC.

V usage is TRBV7-6 and J usage is TRBJ2-1; 7 bases align to TRBD2. V lost 1 base to trimming and J lost 0 bases; unmatched junction nucleotides: 6. The germline CDR1 and CDR2 sequences are SGHVS and FNYEAQ. This CDR3 contains 17 residues. This CDR3 is CASSLGGGLSSYNEQFF. CDR3 nucleotide sequence: TGTGCCAGCAGCTTAGGGGGGGGACTGAGCTCCTACAATGAGCAGTTCTTC.

The chain recombines TRBV25-1 with TRBJ1-2; 7 nucleotides match TRBD1. V lost 6 bases, J lost 8 bases, and 9 bases stayed unmatched. Germline CDR1 and CDR2: MGHDK and SYGVNS. The CDR3 sequence is 13 residues long. CDR3 residues: CASSGQAGVGYTF. CDR3 nucleotide sequence: TGTGCCAGCAGCGGACAGGCCGGAGTAGGCTACACCTTC.

This chain connects TRBV4-1 to TRBJ1-5; possible D gene TRBD1, 6 bases. This CDR3 is 15 amino acids long. Germline V gene lookup returns CDR1 MGHRA and CDR2 YSYEKL. Trimming took off 4 bases at V and 4 bases at J, with 14 bases between the two ends. CDR3 amino acids: CASSRETGLNQPQHF. The CDR3 DNA follows: TGCGCCAGCAGCCGAGAAACAGGGTTAAATCAGCCCCAGCATTTT.

The rearrangement links TRBV5-6 to TRBJ2-1; D not resolved. The ends were cut back, 3 bases at V and 3 bases at J, with 19 bases in the middle. CDR1 and CDR2 (germline): SGHDT, YYEEEE. The length of the CDR3 is 17 residues. In DNA form, the CDR3 reads TGTGCCAGCAGCTCCCCGTTGTGGGCCGTCGACTACAATGAGCAGTTCTTC. This gives the protein CASSSPLWAVDYNEQFF.

The chain is built from TRBV7-6 and TRBJ1-4; D remains ambiguous. The CDR3 runs 14 residues. Germline V gene data show CDR1 as SGHVS and CDR2 as FNYEAQ. V was cut by 2 bases and J by 8 bases, with 12 bases left in between. The CDR3 bases are TGTGCCAGCAGCTTACTTGCGGCTGGGGAAAAACTGTTTTTT. It is translated as CASSLLAAGEKLFF.

CDR3 in DNA: TGTGCCAGCAGTGACAGGGGAAGCTCTGGAAACACCATATATTTT. It yields the protein CASSDRGSSGNTIYF. This chain connects TRBV6-1 to TRBJ1-3, with D perhaps TRBD1 (6 bases). The CDR3 consists of 15 residues. Germline V CDR1 and CDR2: MNHNS, SASEGT. The V gene lost 3 bases and the J gene lost 0 bases, with 9 bases spanning the gap.